Listed below are T cell receptor beta chains from one sample, sequenced in a study of blood T cell repertoires in COVID-19. Produced via immunoSEQ multiplex PCR; TCRdb's table is partial and in-frame only. The data hold tens of thousands of clones, with roughly 80% observed a single time. Sequencing was done on a sample of peripheral blood. Every receptor here comes from a human donor in a cohort sampled during active COVID-19. CDR3s include the opening cysteine and the closing phenylalanine or tryptophan. Each record gives: J gene, clone size, D gene, V gene, CDR3 protein, CDR3 DNA. A D gene is named only where the DNA matches it firmly. Some rows have no size entry. The others give once, few or many, or a class for an expanded clone.

TRBJ2-6 | few | - | TRBV7-2 | CASSFSGTGANVLTF | TGTGCCAGCAGCTTTTCGGGAACCGGGGCCAACGTCCTGACTTTC
TRBJ1-5 | - | TRBD1 | TRBV5-5 | CASSPNDPGQGINQPQHF | TGTGCCAGCAGCCCAAACGATCCGGGACAGGGTATCAATCAGCCCCAGCATTTT
TRBJ2-7 | - | TRBD1 | TRBV4-2 | CASSQDSDRGQSYEQYF | TGTGCCAGCAGCCAAGATTCGGACAGGGGGCAATCCTACGAGCAGTACTTC
TRBJ2-7 | - | TRBD1 | TRBV27 | CASSLVSGTVHPSYF | TGTGCCAGCAGTCTCGTCTCCGGGACAGTGCACCCGTCGTACTTC
TRBJ2-1 | - | - | TRBV21-1 | CASTGSGTSFWCSYNEQFF | TGTGCCAGCACCGGGTCCGGGACTAGCTTTTGGTGCTCCTACAATGAGCAGTTCTTC
TRBJ2-1 | once | TRBD1 | TRBV11-2 | CASSLDLETGGTDNEQFF | TGTGCCAGCAGCTTAGATTTGGAAACAGGGGGCACCGACAATGAGCAGTTCTTC
TRBJ2-5 | - | - | TRBV1 | CTSSPSGGGTETQYF | TGCACCAGCAGCCCTTCCGGGGGAGGGACAGAGACCCAGTACTTC
TRBJ2-5 | once | - | TRBV7-2 | CASSPVSVQETQYF | TGTGCCAGCAGCCCCGTGTCGGTTCAAGAGACCCAGTACTTC
TRBJ1-1 | once | TRBD1 | TRBV7-2 | CASNRQGATEAFF | TGTGCCAGCAACCGACAGGGGGCTACTGAAGCTTTCTTT
TRBJ2-1 | - | - | TRBV4-1 | CASSRTGTVLDEQFF | TGCGCCAGCAGCCGCACCGGGACTGTACTTGATGAGCAGTTCTTC
TRBJ1-1 | - | - | TRBV7-2 | CASSLRGSTEAFF | TGTGCCAGCAGCTTAAGGGGGAGTACTGAAGCTTTCTTT
TRBJ1-3 | - | - | TRBV25-1 | CASSESGGPGGNTIYF | TGTGCCAGCAGTGAATCCGGGGGTCCAGGCGGAAACACCATATATTTT
TRBJ2-3 | - | TRBD2 | TRBV3-1/TRBV3-2 | CASSQGRLAVVLDTQYF | TGTGCCAGCAGCCAAGGGAGACTAGCGGTAGTACTAGATACGCAGTATTTT
TRBJ2-7 | - | TRBD2 | TRBV9 | CASSVGLAGDYEQYF | TGTGCCAGCAGCGTCGGACTAGCGGGAGACTACGAGCAGTACTTC
TRBJ1-2 | few | - | TRBV5-6 | CASSFRSHGYTF | TGTGCCAGCAGCTTTCGGAGCCATGGCTACACCTTC
TRBJ1-1 | - | - | TRBV11-2 | CASSLVPTVLNTEAFF | TGTGCCAGCAGCTTAGTTCCGACAGTCCTGAACACTGAAGCTTTCTTT
TRBJ2-2 | - | TRBD1 | TRBV30 | CACEDRDHTGELFF | TGTGCCTGCGAAGACAGGGACCACACCGGGGAGCTGTTTTTT
TRBJ1-4 | - | TRBD1 | TRBV24-1 | CATSAGTGVNEKLFF | TGTGCCACCAGTGCTGGGACAGGCGTTAATGAAAAACTGTTTTTT
TRBJ1-6 | - | - | TRBV28 | CASSLSQTNSPLHF | TGTGCCAGCAGTTTATCACAGACGAATTCACCCCTCCACTTT
TRBJ2-2 | - | TRBD2 | TRBV11-1 | CASSRRLAGNTGELFF | TGTGCCAGCAGCCGTAGACTAGCGGGCAACACCGGGGAGCTGTTTTTT
TRBJ1-2 | - | TRBD1 | TRBV30 | CAWIPRGQGVRGYTF | TGTGCCTGGATCCCCCGAGGACAGGGGGTACGAGGCTACACCTTC
TRBJ2-3 | - | TRBD2 | TRBV9 | CASSVGGGLADTDTQYF | TGTGCCAGCAGCGTAGGCGGGGGACTAGCGGACACAGATACGCAGTATTTT
TRBJ1-6 | - | - | TRBV5-5 | CASSLETGIYNSPLHF | TGTGCCAGCAGCTTGGAGACAGGCATCTATAATTCACCCCTCCACTTT
TRBJ2-2 | - | TRBD2 | TRBV5-1 | CASSPPSGMGGELFF | TGCGCCAGCAGCCCGCCTAGCGGGATGGGTGGGGAGCTGTTTTTT
TRBJ2-2 | once | TRBD1 | TRBV28 | CASSRSGTGGSGELFF | TGTGCCAGCAGTAGGTCCGGGACAGGGGGATCCGGGGAGCTGTTTTTT
TRBJ2-3 | - | - | TRBV2 | CASSRRQLNTDTQYF | TGTGCCAGCAGTCGAAGGCAACTAAACACAGATACGCAGTATTTT
TRBJ2-1 | - | TRBD2 | TRBV6-2/TRBV6-3 | CASSYVGLAGDEQFF | TGTGCCAGCAGTTACGTGGGCCTAGCGGGAGATGAGCAGTTCTTC
TRBJ1-3 | - | - | TRBV3-1/TRBV3-2 | CASSQSLAGAGNTIYF | TGTGCCAGCAGCCAGTCTCTAGCGGGAGCTGGAAACACCATATATTTT
TRBJ2-2 | - | - | TRBV2 | CASSENGAGELFF | TGTGCCAGCAGTGAAAACGGGGCCGGGGAGCTGTTTTTT
TRBJ2-5 | - | TRBD2 | TRBV28 | CASSPWGSGRGETQYF | TGTGCCAGCAGTCCGTGGGGTAGCGGGAGGGGAGAGACCCAGTACTTC
TRBJ1-1 | - | - | TRBV6-2/TRBV6-3 | CASSWGTSPEAFF | TGTGCCAGCAGTTGGGGGACATCCCCTGAAGCTTTCTTT
TRBJ1-1 | few | TRBD1 | TRBV3-1/TRBV3-2 | CASTNRGLTGAFF | TGTGCCAGTACTAACAGGGGGCTAACGGGAGCTTTCTTT
TRBJ2-1 | - | - | TRBV6-4 | CASSVESSYNEQFF | TGTGCCAGCAGTGTCGAGAGCTCCTACAATGAGCAGTTCTTC
TRBJ2-7 | - | - | TRBV5-1 | CASRKTASSSYEQYF | TGCGCCAGCAGGAAAACAGCATCGAGTTCCTACGAGCAGTACTTC
TRBJ2-2 | - | TRBD2 | TRBV5-6 | CASSPLAGATGELFF | TGTGCCAGCAGCCCATTAGCGGGAGCCACCGGGGAGCTGTTTTTT
TRBJ1-4 | - | - | TRBV5-5 | CASTSGLPGEKLFF | TGTGCCAGCACCTCGGGACTGCCGGGAGAAAAACTGTTTTTT
TRBJ2-1 | once | - | TRBV4-3 | CASSQDSRSNEQFF | TGCGCCAGCAGCCAAGATTCGCGTTCCAATGAGCAGTTCTTC
TRBJ2-7 | - | - | TRBV29-1 | CSVRVLVHEQYF | TGCAGCGTTCGAGTTCTTGTGCACGAGCAGTACTTC
TRBJ2-7 | - | TRBD1 | TRBV6-2/TRBV6-3 | CASRYPVGQGARSDEQYF | TGTGCCAGCAGGTACCCGGTAGGACAGGGGGCGAGAAGTGACGAGCAGTACTTC
TRBJ1-2 | - | TRBD1 | TRBV15 | CATSRGTGTGEAGGYTF | TGTGCCACCAGCAGAGGGACCGGGACAGGGGAAGCAGGTGGCTACACCTTC
TRBJ1-4 | - | - | TRBV30 | CAWSVRSEEKLFF | TGTGCCTGGAGTGTGAGGTCGGAGGAAAAACTGTTTTTT
TRBJ2-3 | once | - | TRBV11-2 | CASSTWSGYTSTDTQYF | TGTGCCAGCAGCACCTGGTCGGGGTACACTAGCACAGATACGCAGTATTTT